One sample yielded the 2 T cell receptor beta chains listed below, sequenced in a study of breast tumors, draining lymph nodes, adjacent tissues. Samples came from axillary lymph nodes draining the breast cancer. TCRdb redid the calling of the multiplex PCR reads with MiXCR, one entry per CDR3 protein. The sample has more than 200,000 distinct CDR3 sequences, around 32% seen once. The sequenced material came from axillary lymph node tissue. Receptors originate from a female donor with breast cancer. Some clones in this sample may be carry-over from other donors' samples.

This clonotype occurred once. The chain combines TRBV7-2 with TRBJ1-5; no definite D call. With 4 bases removed from V and 3 bases from J, the gap between germline ends came to 16 bases. Germline V lookup: CDR1 SGHTA, CDR2 FQGNSA. The CDR3 has 16 residues. The DNA for the CDR3 is TGTGCCAGCAGCTCCCGAAGGGTAGGCGACAATCAGCCCCAGCATTTT. This gives the protein CASSSRRVGDNQPQHF.

Many counts were recorded for this clonotype. It may be a read error: a sequence one base away is much more abundant. This chain uses TRBV20-1 with TRBJ1-2, with TRBD1 as a possible D gene (5 bases). The CDR3 length is 12 residues. CDR1 and CDR2 from the germline V gene are DFQATT and SNEGSKA (reference sequence). The CDR3 protein is CSASGALDGSTF. The DNA for the CDR3 is TGCAGTGCTAGTGGGGCGCTTGATGGCTCCACCTTC.